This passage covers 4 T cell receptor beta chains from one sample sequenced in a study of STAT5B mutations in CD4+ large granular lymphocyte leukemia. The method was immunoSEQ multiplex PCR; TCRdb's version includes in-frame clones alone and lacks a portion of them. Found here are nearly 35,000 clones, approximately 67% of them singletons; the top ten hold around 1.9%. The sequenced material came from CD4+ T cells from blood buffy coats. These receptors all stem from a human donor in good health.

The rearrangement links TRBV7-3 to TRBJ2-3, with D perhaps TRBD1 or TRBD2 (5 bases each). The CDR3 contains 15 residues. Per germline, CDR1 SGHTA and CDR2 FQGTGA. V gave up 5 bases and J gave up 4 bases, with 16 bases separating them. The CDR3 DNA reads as TGTGCCAGCAGCCCCGGGACCAGCTTGGCAGATACGCAGTATTTT. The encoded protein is CASSPGTSLADTQYF.

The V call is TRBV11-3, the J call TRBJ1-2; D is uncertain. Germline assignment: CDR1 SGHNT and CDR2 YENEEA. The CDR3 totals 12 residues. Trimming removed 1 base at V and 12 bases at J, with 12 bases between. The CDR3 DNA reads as TGTGCCAGCAGCTTAGGCTCTGAGAGACACACCTTC. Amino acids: CASSLGSERHTF.

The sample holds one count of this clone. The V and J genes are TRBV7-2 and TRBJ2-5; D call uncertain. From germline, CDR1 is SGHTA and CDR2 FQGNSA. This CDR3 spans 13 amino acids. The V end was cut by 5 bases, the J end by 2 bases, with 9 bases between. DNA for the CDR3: TGTGCCAGCAGCCTCGGTGTACAAGAGACCCAGTACTTC. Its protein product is CASSLGVQETQYF.

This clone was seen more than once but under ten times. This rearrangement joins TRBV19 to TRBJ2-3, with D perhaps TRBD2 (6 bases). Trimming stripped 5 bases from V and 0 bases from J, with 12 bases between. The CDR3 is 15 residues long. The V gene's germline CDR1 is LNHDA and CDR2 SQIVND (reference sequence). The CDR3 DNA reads TGTGCCAGTAGTTGGACGGGGACTAGCACAGATACGCAGTATTTT. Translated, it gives CASSWTGTSTDTQYF.